The 3 T cell receptor beta chains below were found in one sample sequenced in a study of T cell responses to AZD1222 COVID-19 vaccine. Data came from immunoSEQ multiplex PCR; TCRdb stores just in-frame clones and leaves some out. The sample has 95,000 to 100,000 clones; 75% to 95% are singletons. The material was peripheral blood, obtained on day 0 of AZD1222 vaccination. The receptors shown here come from an adult in good health.

The chain combines TRBV4-1 with TRBJ2-3; the D is unclear. CDR3 length: 14 residues. In germline, CDR1 is MGHRA, CDR2 YSYEKL. V was cut by 1 base and J by 3 bases, with 8 bases left in between. CDR3 in amino acids: CASSQGQLTDTQYF. Here the CDR3 DNA reads TGCGCCAGCAGCCAAGGGCAGTTGACAGATACGCAGTATTTT.

This rearrangement joins TRBV27 to TRBJ1-4, with 7 bases aligning to TRBD1. J was trimmed by 5 bases and V by 3 bases; bases with no gene match: 3. Germline assignment: CDR1 MNHEY and CDR2 SMNVEV (reference sequence). This CDR3 is 14 amino acids long. The CDR3 is CASSLGTANEKLFF. In DNA, the CDR3 is TGTGCCAGCAGTTTGGGGACAGCAAATGAAAAACTGTTTTTT. Complete variable domain (other parts from reference TRBV27 and TRBJ1-4): EAQVTQNPRYLITVTGKKLTVTCSQNMNHEYMSWYRQDPGLGLRQIYYSMNVEVTDKGDVPEGYKVSRKEKRNFPLILESPSPNQTSLYFCASSLGTANEKLFFGSGTQLSVL.

The chain uses TRBV12-3 or TRBV12-4 and TRBJ1-5, with D possibly TRBD1 on 5 matching bases. This CDR3 has 13 residues. V was pared by 3 bases and J by 6 bases, with 9 bases between. CDR3 nucleotide sequence: TGTGCCAGCAGTTTGGGGGAGGGTCAGCCCCAGCATTTT. This sequence encodes CASSLGEGQPQHF.